A selection of T cell receptor beta chains follows, all from one sample in a study of identifying expanded T cells in peripheral blood. Here immunoSEQ multiplex PCR was the method, and the copy in TCRdb shows in-frame clones only, minus some. The repertoire has 100,000 to 150,000 clones, approximately 84% of them found once; the top ten carry 2.5% to 4%. The material sequenced was blood. The receptors derive from a person between 18 and 75 years old in good health. Each CDR3 is given with its conserved first and last residue. D genes are given only for firm matches. Clone size is given for some rows only: seen once, a few or many times, or a class if the clone is expanded.

V gene	J gene	D gene	clone size	CDR3 protein	CDR3 DNA
TRBV18	TRBJ1-4	TRBD1	.	CASSPRGQTNEKLFF	TGTGCCAGCTCACCTCGGGGACAGACTAATGAAAAACTGTTTTTT
TRBV2	TRBJ1-1	.	.	CASSGQADEAFF	TGTGCCAGCAGTGGGCAGGCAGATGAAGCTTTCTTT
TRBV15	TRBJ2-7	TRBD2	few	CATSRGTGTRRYEQYF	TGTGCCACCAGCAGAGGAACCGGGACTAGGCGCTACGAGCAGTACTTC
TRBV19	TRBJ1-1	TRBD1	few	CASSMGQSEAFF	TGTGCCAGTAGTATGGGACAGAGTGAAGCTTTCTTT
TRBV2	TRBJ2-5	.	.	CASSEQAATQYF	TGTGCCAGCAGTGAACAGGCGGCAACCCAGTACTTC
TRBV11-1	TRBJ2-1	TRBD1	.	CASSFGQGYNEQFF	TGTGCCAGCAGCTTCGGACAGGGGTACAATGAGCAGTTCTTC
TRBV7-9	TRBJ2-7	.	.	CASSAIAGYEQYF	TGTGCCAGCAGCGCAATAGCAGGGTACGAGCAGTACTTC
TRBV7-6	TRBJ2-1	TRBD2	.	CASSLGTGGEEQFF	TGTGCCAGCAGCTTAGGGACCGGGGGGGAGGAGCAGTTCTTC
TRBV7-9	TRBJ2-5	.	.	CASSSDSPVGTQYF	TGTGCCAGCAGCTCCGACTCCCCGGTAGGGACCCAGTACTTC
TRBV7-2	TRBJ1-2	.	.	CASRSTFGAVDGYTF	TGTGCCAGCAGATCAACGTTCGGTGCCGTGGATGGCTACACCTTC
TRBV5-1	TRBJ2-3	TRBD1	.	CASSETGWDTDTQYF	TGCGCCAGCAGCGAGACAGGGTGGGACACAGATACGCAGTATTTT
TRBV5-1	TRBJ1-2	.	.	CASSLPSGDYGYTF	TGCGCCAGCAGCCTCCCCTCAGGTGACTATGGCTACACCTTC
TRBV11-3	TRBJ2-7	.	.	CASSLSAYGERPEEQYF	TGTGCCAGCAGCTTATCCGCCTACGGGGAACGGCCAGAAGAGCAGTACTTC
TRBV11-2	TRBJ1-2	TRBD1	few	CASSLVVSGGAYGYTF	TGTGCCAGCAGCTTAGTTGTCTCAGGGGGCGCTTATGGCTACACCTTC
TRBV5-6	TRBJ1-6	TRBD1	.	CASSLYRDSYNSPLHF	TGTGCCAGCAGCTTGTACCGGGACAGCTATAATTCACCCCTCCACTTT
TRBV15	TRBJ1-5	.	.	CATSILNTGTHQPQHF	TGTGCCACCAGCATATTGAATACCGGGACCCATCAGCCCCAGCATTTT
TRBV2	TRBJ2-4	.	.	CASSEGQNIQYF	TGTGCCAGCAGTGAAGGACAAAACATTCAGTACTTC
TRBV15	TRBJ1-5	.	.	CATSRGRYQPQHF	TGTGCCACCAGCAGAGGGCGGTATCAGCCCCAGCATTTT
TRBV27	TRBJ2-1	TRBD2	.	CASSPGLAGLNEQFF	TGTGCCAGCAGTCCCGGACTAGCGGGCCTGAATGAGCAGTTCTTC
TRBV5-4	TRBJ2-5	TRBD1	.	CASSLGQTGTGQETQYF	TGTGCCAGCAGCTTGGGTCAAACCGGGACAGGGCAAGAGACCCAGTACTTC
TRBV18	TRBJ2-3	TRBD1	.	CASSPFPGTGLSTDTQYF	TGTGCCAGCTCACCTTTCCCCGGGACAGGACTTTCCACAGATACGCAGTATTTT
TRBV7-6	TRBJ2-3	TRBD1	.	CASSFTRGTTDTQYF	TGTGCCAGCAGCTTCACCAGGGGGACCACAGATACGCAGTATTTT
TRBV6-5	TRBJ2-5	.	.	CASSYGVSRTQYF	TGTGCCAGCAGTTACGGGGTTTCAAGGACCCAGTACTTC
TRBV25-1	TRBJ1-3	TRBD1	.	CASSPGQGFSGNTIYF	TGTGCCAGCAGTCCTGGACAGGGTTTCTCTGGAAACACCATATATTTT
TRBV2	TRBJ1-6	TRBD1	.	CASRDRSSYNSPLHF	TGTGCCAGCAGGGACAGGAGCTCCTATAATTCACCCCTCCACTTT
TRBV7-9	TRBJ1-1	.	.	CASSLPGKNTEAFF	TGTGCCAGCAGCCTACCCGGGAAGAACACTGAAGCTTTCTTT
TRBV20-1	TRBJ1-2	TRBD1	.	CSVQTGGGYTF	TGCAGTGTTCAGACAGGGGGTGGCTACACCTTC
TRBV11-3	TRBJ2-5	TRBD2	once	CASSIAGLETQYF	TGTGCCAGCAGTATAGCGGGGCTAGAGACCCAGTACTTC
TRBV27	TRBJ1-2	.	.	CASSPLDKNYGYTF	TGTGCCAGCTCCCCTTTGGATAAGAACTATGGCTACACCTTC
TRBV6-6	TRBJ1-1	.	.	CASRGIQGSTEAFF	TGTGCCAGCAGGGGAATTCAGGGGTCCACTGAAGCTTTCTTT
TRBV20-1	TRBJ1-2	.	few	CSAHYYGYTF	TGCAGTGCTCACTACTATGGCTACACCTTC
TRBV7-7	TRBJ1-1	TRBD1	.	CASSSGQGTEAFF	TGTGCCAGCAGTTCCGGACAGGGCACTGAAGCTTTCTTT
TRBV4-3	TRBJ1-2	.	.	CASTEGADYQLDPYGYTF	TGCGCCAGCACCGAAGGCGCAGACTACCAACTCGATCCCTATGGCTACACCTTC
TRBV4-3	TRBJ2-7	TRBD1	.	CASSQEAGTGGYEQYF	TGCGCCAGCAGCCAAGAAGCGGGGACAGGGGGCTACGAGCAGTACTTC
TRBV5-6	TRBJ1-1	.	.	CASSLRGTFLLNTEAFF	TGTGCCAGCAGCTTGCGTGGGACCTTTCTTTTGAACACTGAAGCTTTCTTT
TRBV28	TRBJ1-2	.	.	CASSLVPRYYGYTF	TGTGCCAGCAGCCTAGTACCGCGGTACTATGGCTACACCTTC
TRBV4-1	TRBJ1-6	.	.	CASSQDQEYNSPLHF	TGCGCCAGCAGCCAAGACCAGGAATATAATTCACCCCTCCACTTT
TRBV7-9	TRBJ2-7	.	.	CASSFGGITGSYEQYF	TGTGCCAGCAGCTTTGGAGGGATTACAGGTTCCTACGAGCAGTACTTC
TRBV4-3	TRBJ2-1	TRBD2	.	CASSPRLAGGPYNEQFF	TGCGCCAGCAGCCCCCGACTAGCGGGGGGACCCTACAATGAGCAGTTCTTC
TRBV7-9	TRBJ2-5	.	once	CASSFQGGETQYF	TGTGCCAGCAGCTTCCAGGGAGGAGAGACCCAGTACTTC
TRBV6-4	TRBJ2-3	.	.	CASSVGHTGTDTQYF	TGTGCCAGCAGCGTGGGACACACTGGGACAGATACGCAGTATTTT
TRBV9	TRBJ2-1	.	.	CASSVGGRSSYNEQFF	TGTGCCAGCAGCGTCGGGGGCCGGAGCTCCTACAATGAGCAGTTCTTC
TRBV7-6	TRBJ2-3	.	once	CASSPGGSSTDTQYF	TGTGCCAGCAGCCCCGGTGGCAGTTCCACAGATACGCAGTATTTT
TRBV6-5	TRBJ2-7	.	.	CASSYSSGDEQYF	TGTGCCAGCAGTTACTCGAGTGGGGACGAGCAGTACTTC
TRBV7-2	TRBJ1-6	TRBD1	.	CASSSGQAVNSPLHF	TGTGCCAGCAGCTCCGGACAGGCGGTCAATTCACCCCTCCACTTT
TRBV9	TRBJ2-1	.	.	CASSGGFGTYEQFF	TGTGCCAGCAGCGGGGGGTTCGGAACGTATGAGCAGTTCTTC
TRBV27	TRBJ1-1	.	.	CASSQPGQLNTEAFF	TGTGCCAGCAGCCAGCCTGGACAGTTGAACACTGAAGCTTTCTTT
TRBV19	TRBJ1-5	.	.	CASSISSIYNQPQHF	TGTGCCAGTAGTATATCCTCCATCTACAATCAGCCCCAGCATTTT
TRBV4-3	TRBJ1-1	.	.	CASSQDWAVGPEAFF	TGCGCCAGCAGCCAAGATTGGGCGGTGGGCCCTGAAGCTTTCTTT
TRBV4-3	TRBJ1-1	.	.	CASSQATPGNTEAFF	TGCGCCAGCAGCCAGGCTACCCCGGGAAACACTGAAGCTTTCTTT
TRBV2	TRBJ2-5	TRBD1	.	CASSVRGQGEGTQYF	TGTGCCAGCAGTGTGAGGGGACAGGGCGAAGGGACCCAGTACTTC
TRBV14	TRBJ1-2	.	.	CASSQDLTVNRGYTF	TGTGCCAGCAGCCAAGATTTGACAGTAAATAGGGGCTACACCTTC
TRBV6-1	TRBJ2-1	.	.	CASFGVHEQFF	TGTGCCAGCTTTGGGGTTCATGAGCAGTTCTTC
TRBV6-5	TRBJ2-7	.	.	CASSFTGGGQYF	TGTGCCAGCAGTTTTACAGGGGGGGGGCAGTACTTC
TRBV13	TRBJ2-1	TRBD1	.	CASSPRQGAYNEQFF	TGTGCCAGCAGCCCCAGACAGGGGGCCTACAATGAGCAGTTCTTC
TRBV5-1	TRBJ2-3	TRBD2	.	CASSDSSSGRTDTQYF	TGCGCCAGCAGCGACTCGTCTAGCGGACGCACAGATACGCAGTATTTT
TRBV19	TRBJ1-6	.	.	CAARRDYYSPLHF	TGTGCCGCCCGACGGGACTACTATTCACCCCTCCACTTT
TRBV15	TRBJ1-1	.	few	CATSRAWAENTEAFF	TGTGCCACCAGCAGAGCTTGGGCTGAGAACACTGAAGCTTTCTTT
TRBV6-5	TRBJ2-5	TRBD2	once	CASSGRGPRGAQYF	TGTGCCAGCAGTGGGAGGGGCCCGCGGGGGGCCCAGTACTTC